The source of this TCR beta chain is a study of T cell responses to AZD1222 COVID-19 vaccine. As for this clone: The antigen is unknown.

Points from the study as a whole: Samples come after the peak T cell response, not at day 14. It should be noted that donors were predominantly white British and more often female, and clonal diversity was possibly underestimated. Nearly half of the spike-specific TCRs reportedly recognize variant regions that carry no mutations.

Whether given at about 4 or about 12 weeks, second doses were pooled. Per the germline V gene, CDR1 is SGHRS and CDR2 is YFSETQ. The CDR3 sequence is 20 residues long. The V segment lost 3 bases and the J segment 1 base; nucleotides outside the gene matches: 16. Only in-frame clones appear in the TCRdb table, and some are missing; sequencing was by immunoSEQ multiplex PCR. The sample carries some 95,000 clones, 88% recorded once. The source was peripheral blood, collected 28 days after the second AZD1222 dose. The receptor was isolated from an adult who received the AZD1222 COVID-19 vaccine. The chain carries TRBV5-1 and TRBJ2-7, with 13 bases fitting TRBD2. The CDR3 loop is CASSSRRTSGGPSLSYEQYF. In DNA form, the CDR3 reads TGCGCCAGCAGCTCGCGAAGGACTAGCGGGGGACCCAGTCTATCCTACGAGCAGTACTTC.